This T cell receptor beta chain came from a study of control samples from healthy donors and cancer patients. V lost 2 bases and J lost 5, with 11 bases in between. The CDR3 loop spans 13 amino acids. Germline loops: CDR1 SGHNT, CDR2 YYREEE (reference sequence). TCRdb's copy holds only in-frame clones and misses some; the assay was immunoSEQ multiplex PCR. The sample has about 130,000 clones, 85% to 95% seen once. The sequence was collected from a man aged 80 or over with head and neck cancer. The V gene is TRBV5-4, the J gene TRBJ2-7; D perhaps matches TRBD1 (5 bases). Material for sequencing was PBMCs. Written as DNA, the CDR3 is TGTGCCAGCAGCTTCCAGGGCACTAACGAGCAGTACTTC. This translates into CASSFQGTNEQYF.